The 3 T cell receptor beta chains reported below all come from one sample, sequenced in a study of human T cells and chemical hapten exposure. TCRdb re-called the RACE reads through MiXCR, storing one row per CDR3 protein. The table lists a few hundred thousand distinct CDR3 sequences, 5% to 6.5% of them singletons. Specified time point: pre-sensitization, week 0. As to treatment: therapeutic diphenylcyclopropenone sensitization with weekly scalp DPC. The input for sequencing was whole blood, taken in connection with sensitization to the hapten diphenylcyclopropenone (DPC). Receptor source: a woman under 30 with alopecia areata. Some clones in this sample may be carry-over from other donors' samples.

This clonotype showed up just a few times. V is TRBV6-9 and J is TRBJ2-3; weak D call: TRBD1 (6 bases). Germline V CDR1 and CDR2: MNHGY, SVAAGI. The length of the CDR3 is 15 residues. V shed 6 bases and J shed 2 bases, with 15 bases lying between them. CDR3 DNA sequence: TGTGCCAGCAGCATTGGGACACCACTCACAGATACGCAGTATTTT. Amino acid sequence: CASSIGTPLTDTQYF.

This clonotype has at least ten counts. The V gene is TRBV12-3 or TRBV12-4, the J gene TRBJ2-2; D possibly uses TRBD1 or TRBD2 (6 bases each). V was clipped by 8 bases and J by 1 base, with 8 bases between them. The CDR3 sequence is 13 residues long. The CDR3 spells CASRGQNTGELFF. The CDR3 region has the DNA TGTGCCAGCCGGGGGCAGAACACCGGGGAGCTGTTTTTT.

This clonotype was found many times. This chain links TRBV20-1 with TRBJ1-2; no definite D call. The V gene lost 0 bases and the J gene lost 8 bases, with 13 bases spanning the gap. The CDR3 spans 13 residues. CDR1 and CDR2 (germline): DFQATT, SNEGSKA (reference sequence). CDR3: CSARDFDGGGYTF. The DNA of the CDR3 is TGCAGTGCTAGAGATTTTGACGGTGGGGGCTACACCTTC.